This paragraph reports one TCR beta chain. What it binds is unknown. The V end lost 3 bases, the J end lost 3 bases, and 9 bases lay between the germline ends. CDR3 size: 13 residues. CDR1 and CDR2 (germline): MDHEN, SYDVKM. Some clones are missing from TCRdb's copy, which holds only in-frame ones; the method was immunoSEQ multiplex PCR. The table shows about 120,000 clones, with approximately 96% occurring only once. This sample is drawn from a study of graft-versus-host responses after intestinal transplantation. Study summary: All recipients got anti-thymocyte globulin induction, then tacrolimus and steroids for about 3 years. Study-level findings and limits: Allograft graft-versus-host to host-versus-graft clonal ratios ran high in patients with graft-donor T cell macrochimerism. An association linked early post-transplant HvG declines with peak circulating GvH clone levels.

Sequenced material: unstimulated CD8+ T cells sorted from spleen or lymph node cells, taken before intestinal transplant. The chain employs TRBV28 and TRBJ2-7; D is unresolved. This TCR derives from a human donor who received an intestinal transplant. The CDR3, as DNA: TGTGCCAGCAGTTTCTTAGGCGGCTACGAGCAGTACTTC. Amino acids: CASSFLGGYEQYF.